Here is one TCR beta chain with its context. Germline V lookup: CDR1 SGDLS, CDR2 YYNGEE. The CDR3 runs to 14 residues. V lost 6 bases to trimming and J lost 4 bases; unmatched junction nucleotides: 8. The PCR employed 60 Vbeta primers together with 13 Jbeta primers. The protocol was immunoSEQ multiplex PCR, while the TCRdb copy is restricted to in-frame clones and leaves out a portion. The sample records 200,000 or so clones, roughly 83% being singletons. The data were obtained in a study of cytomegalovirus exposure and HLA in healthy donors. Input material: PBMCs. The rearrangement links TRBV9 to TRBJ1-1; TRBD1 agrees at 8 bases. This clonotype was obtained from a boy under 18 in good health and CMV-seronegative. Written as DNA, the CDR3 is TGTGCCAGCAACCCGACAGGGGCTACCACTGAAGCTTTCTTT. Encoded protein: CASNPTGATTEAFF.